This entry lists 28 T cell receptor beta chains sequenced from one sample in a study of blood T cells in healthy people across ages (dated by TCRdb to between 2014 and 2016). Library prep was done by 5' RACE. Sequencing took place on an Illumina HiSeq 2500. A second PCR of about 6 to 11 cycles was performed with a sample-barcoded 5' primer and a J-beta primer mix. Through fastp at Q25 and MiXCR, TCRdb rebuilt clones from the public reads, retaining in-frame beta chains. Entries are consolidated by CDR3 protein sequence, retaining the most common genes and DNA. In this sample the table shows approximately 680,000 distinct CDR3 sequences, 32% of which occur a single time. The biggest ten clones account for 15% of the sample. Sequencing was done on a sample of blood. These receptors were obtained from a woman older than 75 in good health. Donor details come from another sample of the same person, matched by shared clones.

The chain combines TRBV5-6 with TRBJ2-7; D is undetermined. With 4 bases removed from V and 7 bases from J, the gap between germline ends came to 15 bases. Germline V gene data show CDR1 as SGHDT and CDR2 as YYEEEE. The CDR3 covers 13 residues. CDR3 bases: TGTGCCAGCAGCCCCGACCTCTTCAATGAGCAGTACTTC. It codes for CASSPDLFNEQYF.

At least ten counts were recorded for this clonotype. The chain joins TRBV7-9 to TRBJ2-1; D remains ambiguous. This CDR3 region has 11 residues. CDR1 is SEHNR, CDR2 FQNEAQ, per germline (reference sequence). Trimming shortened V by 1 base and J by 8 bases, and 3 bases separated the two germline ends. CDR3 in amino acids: CASSLEYEQFF. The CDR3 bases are TGTGCCAGCAGCTTAGAATATGAGCAGTTCTTC.

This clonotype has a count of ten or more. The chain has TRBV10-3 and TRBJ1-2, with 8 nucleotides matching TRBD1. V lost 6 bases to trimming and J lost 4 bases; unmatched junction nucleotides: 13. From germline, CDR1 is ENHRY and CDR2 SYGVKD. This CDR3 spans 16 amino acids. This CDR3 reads CAISDRGKSEFYGYTF. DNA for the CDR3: TGTGCCATCAGCGACAGGGGTAAAAGCGAATTCTATGGCTACACCTTC.

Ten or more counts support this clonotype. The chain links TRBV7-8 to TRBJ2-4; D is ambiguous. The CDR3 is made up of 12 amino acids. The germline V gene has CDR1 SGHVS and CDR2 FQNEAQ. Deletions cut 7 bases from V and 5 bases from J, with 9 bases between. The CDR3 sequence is CASKGLQNIQYF. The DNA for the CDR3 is TGTGCCAGCAAAGGCCTGCAAAACATTCAGTACTTC.

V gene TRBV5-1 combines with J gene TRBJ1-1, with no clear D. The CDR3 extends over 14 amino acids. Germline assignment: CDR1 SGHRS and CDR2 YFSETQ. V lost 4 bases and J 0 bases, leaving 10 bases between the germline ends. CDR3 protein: CASSPNNVNTEAFF. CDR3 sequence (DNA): TGCGCCAGCAGCCCGAACAACGTGAACACTGAAGCTTTCTTT.

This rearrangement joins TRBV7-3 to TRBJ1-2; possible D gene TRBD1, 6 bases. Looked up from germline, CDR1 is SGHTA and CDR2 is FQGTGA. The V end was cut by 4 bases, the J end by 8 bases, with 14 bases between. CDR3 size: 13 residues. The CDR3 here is CASSYGQSLGYTF. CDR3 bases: TGTGCCAGCAGCTACGGACAGTCTCTCGGCTACACCTTC.

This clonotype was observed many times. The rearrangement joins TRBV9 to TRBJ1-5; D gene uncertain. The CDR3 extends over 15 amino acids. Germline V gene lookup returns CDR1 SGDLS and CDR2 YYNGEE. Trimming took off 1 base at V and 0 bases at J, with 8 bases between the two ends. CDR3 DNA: TGTGCCAGCAGCGTAAGTCCATATAGCAATCAGCCCCAGCATTTT. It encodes CASSVSPYSNQPQHF.

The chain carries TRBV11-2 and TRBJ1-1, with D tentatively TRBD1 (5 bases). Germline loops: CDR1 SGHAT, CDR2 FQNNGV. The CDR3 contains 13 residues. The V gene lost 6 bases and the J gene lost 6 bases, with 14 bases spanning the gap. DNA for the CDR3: TGTGCCAGCAGTCTAATCGGGGGGGCTGAAGCTTTCTTT. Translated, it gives CASSLIGGAEAFF.

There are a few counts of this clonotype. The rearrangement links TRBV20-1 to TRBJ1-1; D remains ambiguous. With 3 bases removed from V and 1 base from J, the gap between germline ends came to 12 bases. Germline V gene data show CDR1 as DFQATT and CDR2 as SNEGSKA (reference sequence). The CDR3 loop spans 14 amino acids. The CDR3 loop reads CSASSLFGNTEAFF. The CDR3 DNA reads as TGCAGTGCTAGTTCCCTTTTCGGGAACACTGAAGCTTTCTTT.

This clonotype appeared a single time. CDR3 sequence reads: CSVVASGLLTDTQYF. The CDR3 bases are TGCAGCGTTGTCGCTAGCGGGCTCCTCACAGATACGCAGTATTTT. The chain combines TRBV29-1 with TRBJ2-3; 8 bases fit TRBD2. The CDR3 totals 15 residues. Trimming cost V 4 bases and J 2 bases; bases outside gene matches: 8. Germline assignment: CDR1 SQVTM and CDR2 ANQGSEA.

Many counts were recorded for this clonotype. CDR3 protein: CASTPSSGGAYEQYF. DNA for the CDR3: TGTGCCAGCACCCCCTCGTCGGGGGGCGCCTACGAGCAGTACTTC. The chain uses TRBV13 and TRBJ2-7, with D possibly TRBD2 on 7 matching bases. V gave up 7 bases and J gave up 2 bases, with 18 bases separating them. Germline V gene sequence: CDR1 PRHDT, CDR2 FYEKMQ (reference sequence). CDR3 length equals 15 residues.

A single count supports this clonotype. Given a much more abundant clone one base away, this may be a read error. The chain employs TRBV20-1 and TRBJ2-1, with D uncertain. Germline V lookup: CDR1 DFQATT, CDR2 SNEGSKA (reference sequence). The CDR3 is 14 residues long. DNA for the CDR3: TGCAGTGCTGGAGAGAGAGGATCCTACAATGAGCAGTTCTTC. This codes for CSAGERGSYNEQFF.

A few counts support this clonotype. The DNA for the CDR3 is TGCGCCAGCAGCTTGGTCCCCCCCGCGCGGGGGATCGACAATGAGCAGTTCTTC. Translating gives CASSLVPPARGIDNEQFF. This chain links TRBV5-1 with TRBJ2-1; 7 bases are shared with TRBD2. The germline V gene has CDR1 SGHRS and CDR2 YFSETQ. The CDR3 sequence is 18 residues long. The J segment lost 5 bases and the V segment lost 0 bases, leaving 14 bases of the junction unmatched.

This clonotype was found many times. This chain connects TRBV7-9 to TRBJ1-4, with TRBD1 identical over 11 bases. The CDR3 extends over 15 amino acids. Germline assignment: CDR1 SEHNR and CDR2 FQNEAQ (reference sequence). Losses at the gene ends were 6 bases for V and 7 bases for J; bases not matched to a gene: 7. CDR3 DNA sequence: TGTGCCAGCAGTAAAGGGGACAGGGGGGCTGAAAAACTGTTTTTT. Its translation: CASSKGDRGAEKLFF.

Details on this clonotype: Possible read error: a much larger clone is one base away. This CDR3 is CSARLAGGRTNTDTQYF. DNA for the CDR3: TGCAGTGCTAGACTAGCGGGGGGCAGAACTAACACAGATACGCAGTATTTT. V and J are TRBV20-1 and TRBJ2-3, with 11 nucleotides matching TRBD2. V was pared by 2 bases and J by 2 bases, with 9 bases of the junction left unmatched. Germline V lookup: CDR1 DFQATT, CDR2 SNEGSKA (reference sequence). The CDR3 length is 17 residues.

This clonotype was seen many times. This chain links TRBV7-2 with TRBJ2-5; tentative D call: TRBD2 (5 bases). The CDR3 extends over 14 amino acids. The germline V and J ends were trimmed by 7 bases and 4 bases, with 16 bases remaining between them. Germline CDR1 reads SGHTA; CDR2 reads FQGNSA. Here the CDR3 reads CASTQPSGVETQYF. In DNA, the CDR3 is TGTGCCAGCACCCAACCCTCCGGGGTAGAGACCCAGTACTTC.

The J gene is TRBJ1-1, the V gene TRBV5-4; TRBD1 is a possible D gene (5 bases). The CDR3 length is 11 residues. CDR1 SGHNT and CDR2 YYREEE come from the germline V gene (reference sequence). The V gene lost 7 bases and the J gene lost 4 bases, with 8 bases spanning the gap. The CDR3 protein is CASEGSTEAFF. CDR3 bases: TGTGCCAGCGAGGGGAGCACTGAAGCTTTCTTT.

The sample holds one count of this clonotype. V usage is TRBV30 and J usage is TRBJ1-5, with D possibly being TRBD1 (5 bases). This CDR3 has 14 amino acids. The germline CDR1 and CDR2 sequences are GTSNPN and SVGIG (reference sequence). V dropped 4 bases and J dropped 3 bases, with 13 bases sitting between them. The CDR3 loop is CAWTPGVFNQPQHF. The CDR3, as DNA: TGTGCCTGGACTCCGGGGGTATTCAATCAGCCCCAGCATTTT.

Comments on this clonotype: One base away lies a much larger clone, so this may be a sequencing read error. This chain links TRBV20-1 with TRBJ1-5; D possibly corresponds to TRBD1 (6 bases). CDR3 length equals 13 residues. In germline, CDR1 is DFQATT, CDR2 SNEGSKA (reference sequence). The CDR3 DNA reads TGCAGTGCTAGTCGGGGGGCCTATCAGCCCCGGCATTTT. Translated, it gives CSASRGAYQPRHF.

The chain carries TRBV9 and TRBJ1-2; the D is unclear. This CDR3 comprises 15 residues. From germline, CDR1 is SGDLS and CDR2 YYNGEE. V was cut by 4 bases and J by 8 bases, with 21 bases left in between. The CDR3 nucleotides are TGTGCCAGCAGCCCCGACGGTCGGGGAATGCGGGGCTACACCTTC. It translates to CASSPDGRGMRGYTF.

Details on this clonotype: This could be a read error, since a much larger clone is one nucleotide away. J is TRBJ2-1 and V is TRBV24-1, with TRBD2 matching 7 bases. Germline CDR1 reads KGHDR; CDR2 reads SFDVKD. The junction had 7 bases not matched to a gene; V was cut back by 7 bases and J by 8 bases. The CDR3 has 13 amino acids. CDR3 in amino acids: CATRGETSHEQFF. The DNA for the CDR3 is TGTGCCACCAGGGGGGAGACTAGCCATGAGCAGTTCTTC.

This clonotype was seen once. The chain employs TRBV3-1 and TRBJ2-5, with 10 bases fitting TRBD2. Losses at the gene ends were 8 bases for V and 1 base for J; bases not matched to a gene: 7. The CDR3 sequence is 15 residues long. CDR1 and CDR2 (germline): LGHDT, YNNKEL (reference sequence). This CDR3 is CASELAGNSQETQYF. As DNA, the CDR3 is TGTGCCAGCGAACTAGCGGGGAACTCCCAAGAGACCCAGTACTTC.

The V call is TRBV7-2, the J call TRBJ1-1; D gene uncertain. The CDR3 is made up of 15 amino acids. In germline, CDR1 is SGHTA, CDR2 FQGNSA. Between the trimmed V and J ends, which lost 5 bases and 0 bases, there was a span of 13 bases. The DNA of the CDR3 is TGTGCCAGCAGCCTGGAAATAAACATGAACACTGAAGCTTTCTTT. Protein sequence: CASSLEINMNTEAFF.

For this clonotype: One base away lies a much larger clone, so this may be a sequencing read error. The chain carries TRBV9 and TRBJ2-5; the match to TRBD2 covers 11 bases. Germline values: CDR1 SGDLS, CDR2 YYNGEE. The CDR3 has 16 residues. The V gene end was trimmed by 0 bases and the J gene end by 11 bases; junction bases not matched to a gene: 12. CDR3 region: CASSVDPLAGVGEQYF. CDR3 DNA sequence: TGTGCCAGCAGCGTAGATCCACTAGCGGGGGTAGGAGAGCAGTACTTC.

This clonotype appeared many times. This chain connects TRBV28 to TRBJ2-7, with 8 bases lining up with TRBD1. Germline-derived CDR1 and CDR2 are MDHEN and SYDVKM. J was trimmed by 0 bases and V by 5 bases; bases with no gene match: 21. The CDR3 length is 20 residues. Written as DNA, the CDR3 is TGTGCCAGCAGTACTCTCCGGGACAGGAACAATAGGCTAACCTCCTACGAGCAGTACTTC. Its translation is CASSTLRDRNNRLTSYEQYF.

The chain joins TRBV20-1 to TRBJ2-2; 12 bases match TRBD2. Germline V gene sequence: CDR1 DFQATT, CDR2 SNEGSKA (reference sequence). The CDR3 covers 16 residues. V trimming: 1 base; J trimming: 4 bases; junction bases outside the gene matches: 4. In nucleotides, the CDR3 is TGCAGTGCTAGAGCTAGCGGGGGGGCCGGCACCGGGGAGCTGTTTTTT. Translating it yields CSARASGGAGTGELFF.

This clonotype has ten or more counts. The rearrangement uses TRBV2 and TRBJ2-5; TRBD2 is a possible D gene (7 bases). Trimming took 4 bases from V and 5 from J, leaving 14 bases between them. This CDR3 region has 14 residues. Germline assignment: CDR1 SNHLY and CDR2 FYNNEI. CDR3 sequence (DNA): TGTGCCAGCAGTGTTCCGGGGGGCGTGGAGACCCAGTACTTC. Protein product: CASSVPGGVETQYF.

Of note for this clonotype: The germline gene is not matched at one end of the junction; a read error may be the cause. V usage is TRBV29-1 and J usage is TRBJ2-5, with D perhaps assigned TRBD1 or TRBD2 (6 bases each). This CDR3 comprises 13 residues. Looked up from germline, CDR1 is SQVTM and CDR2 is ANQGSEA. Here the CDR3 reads CSVEGPGEETRYF. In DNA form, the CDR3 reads TGCAGCGTTGAAGGCCCAGGGGAGGAGACCCGGTACTTC.